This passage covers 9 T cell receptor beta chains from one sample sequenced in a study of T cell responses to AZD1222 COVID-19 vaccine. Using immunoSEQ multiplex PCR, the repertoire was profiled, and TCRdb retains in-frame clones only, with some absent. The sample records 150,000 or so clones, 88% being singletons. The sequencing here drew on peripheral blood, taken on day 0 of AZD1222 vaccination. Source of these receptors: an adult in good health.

CDR3 bases: TGTGCCAGCAGCGTAGGGGACAGGGGCTATGAGCAGTTCTTC. Translation: CASSVGDRGYEQFF. V gene TRBV9 combines with J gene TRBJ2-1, with TRBD1 identical over 10 bases. The CDR3 extends over 14 amino acids. Germline trimming cut 0 bases from V and 8 bases from J; bases unmatched to any gene: 2. CDR1 and CDR2 (germline): SGDLS, YYNGEE. The entire variable domain, with the rest obtained from reference TRBV9 and TRBJ2-1, is as follows: DSGVTQTPKHLITATGQRVTLRCSPRSGDLSVYWYQQSLDQGLQFLIQYYNGEERAKGNILERFSAQQFPDLHSELNLSSLELGDSALYFCASSVGDRGYEQFFGPGTRLTVL.

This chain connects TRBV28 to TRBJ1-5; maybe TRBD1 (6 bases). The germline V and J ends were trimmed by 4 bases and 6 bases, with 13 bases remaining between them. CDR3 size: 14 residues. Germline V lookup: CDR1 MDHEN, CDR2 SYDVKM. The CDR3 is CASSYEQGGQPQHF. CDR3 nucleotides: TGTGCCAGCAGTTATGAACAGGGAGGTCAGCCCCAGCATTTT. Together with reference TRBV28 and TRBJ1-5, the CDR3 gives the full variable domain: DVKVTQSSRYLVKRTGEKVFLECVQDMDHENMFWYRQDPGLGLRLIYFSYDVKMKEKGDIPEGYSVSREKKERFSLILESASTNQTSMYLCASSYEQGGQPQHFGDGTRLSIL.

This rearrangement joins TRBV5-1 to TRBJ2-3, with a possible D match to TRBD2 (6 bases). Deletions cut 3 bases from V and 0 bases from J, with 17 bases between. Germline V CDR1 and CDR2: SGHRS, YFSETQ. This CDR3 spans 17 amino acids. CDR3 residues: CASSYSGTPGSTDTQYF. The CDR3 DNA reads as TGCGCCAGCAGCTATTCGGGGACTCCGGGCAGCACAGATACGCAGTATTTT.

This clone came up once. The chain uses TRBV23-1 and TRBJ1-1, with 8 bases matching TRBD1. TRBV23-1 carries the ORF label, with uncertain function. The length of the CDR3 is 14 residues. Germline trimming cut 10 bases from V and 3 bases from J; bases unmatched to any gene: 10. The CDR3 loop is CATCGQGMDTEAFF. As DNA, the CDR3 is TGCGCCACTTGTGGACAGGGCATGGACACTGAAGCTTTCTTT.

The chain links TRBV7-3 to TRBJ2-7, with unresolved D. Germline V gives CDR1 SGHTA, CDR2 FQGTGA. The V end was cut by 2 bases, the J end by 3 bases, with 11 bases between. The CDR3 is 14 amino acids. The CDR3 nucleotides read TGTGCCAGCAGCTTATACCCAGGCCACTACGAGCAGTACTTC. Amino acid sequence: CASSLYPGHYEQYF. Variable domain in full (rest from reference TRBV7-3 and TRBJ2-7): GAGVSQTPSNKVTEKGKYVELRCDPISGHTALYWYRQSLGQGPEFLIYFQGTGAADDSGLPNDRFFAVRPEGSVSTLKIQRTERGDSAVYLCASSLYPGHYEQYFGPGTRLTVT.

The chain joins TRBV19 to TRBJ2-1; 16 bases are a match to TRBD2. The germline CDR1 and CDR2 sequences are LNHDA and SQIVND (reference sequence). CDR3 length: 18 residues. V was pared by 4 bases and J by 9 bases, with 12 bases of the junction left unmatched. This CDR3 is CASSRTGTSGRALIEQFF. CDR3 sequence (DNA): TGTGCCAGTAGTAGGACGGGGACTAGCGGGAGGGCCCTGATTGAGCAGTTCTTC.

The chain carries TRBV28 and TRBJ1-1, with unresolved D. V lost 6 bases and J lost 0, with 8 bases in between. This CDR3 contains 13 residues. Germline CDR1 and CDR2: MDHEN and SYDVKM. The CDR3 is CASRDTLNTEAFF. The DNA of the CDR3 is TGTGCCAGCAGGGATACGTTGAACACTGAAGCTTTCTTT.

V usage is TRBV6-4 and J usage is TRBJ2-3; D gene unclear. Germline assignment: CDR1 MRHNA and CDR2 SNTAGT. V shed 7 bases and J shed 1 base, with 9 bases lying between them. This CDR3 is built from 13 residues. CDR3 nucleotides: TGTGCCAGCAAAGGGTGGGGCACAGATACGCAGTATTTT. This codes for CASKGWGTDTQYF.

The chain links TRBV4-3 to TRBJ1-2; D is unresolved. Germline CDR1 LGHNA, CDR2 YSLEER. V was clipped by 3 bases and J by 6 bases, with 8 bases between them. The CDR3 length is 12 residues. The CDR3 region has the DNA TGCGCCAGCAGCCAGTCTGGGGATGGCTACACCTTC. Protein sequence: CASSQSGDGYTF.